The T cell receptor beta chain under discussion was sequenced for a study of blood T cells in healthy people across ages. General study results and limits: A strong correlation between TCR beta diversity and naive T cell percentage was seen.

Using a J-beta primer mix together with a sample-barcoded 5' primer, a second PCR was run for roughly 7 to 11 cycles. MiXCR, run by TCRdb on the 5' RACE reads, gives a single entry per CDR3 protein. The table lists about 780,000 distinct CDR3 sequences, about half of them singletons. The sample providers were healthy Caucasian people from Russia, aged about 6 to 95. Each donor gave roughly 9.8 milliliters of peripheral blood. Comment on this clonotype: Its specificity is unknown. At one of its ends the junction is not consistent with the germline gene, which may arise from a read error.

The CDR3 length is 16 residues. Germline lookup yields CDR1 SGHTA and CDR2 FQGNSA. This receptor was obtained from a man at least 80 years old in good health. The genes are TRBV7-2 and TRBJ2-1; TRBD2 matches at 8 bases. Sequenced input: blood. The CDR3 sequence is CASSLLAGNTYNKQFF. The CDR3 coding sequence is TGTGCCAGCAGCTTACTAGCGGGCAACACCTACAATAAGCAGTTCTTC. The variable domain in full, completed from reference TRBV7-2 and TRBJ2-1, reads GAGVSQSPSNKVTEKGKDVELRCDPISGHTALYWYRQSLGQGLEFLIYFQGNSAPDKSGLPSDRFSAERTGGSVSTLTIQRTQQEDSAVYLCASSLLAGNTYNKQFFGPGTRLTVL.